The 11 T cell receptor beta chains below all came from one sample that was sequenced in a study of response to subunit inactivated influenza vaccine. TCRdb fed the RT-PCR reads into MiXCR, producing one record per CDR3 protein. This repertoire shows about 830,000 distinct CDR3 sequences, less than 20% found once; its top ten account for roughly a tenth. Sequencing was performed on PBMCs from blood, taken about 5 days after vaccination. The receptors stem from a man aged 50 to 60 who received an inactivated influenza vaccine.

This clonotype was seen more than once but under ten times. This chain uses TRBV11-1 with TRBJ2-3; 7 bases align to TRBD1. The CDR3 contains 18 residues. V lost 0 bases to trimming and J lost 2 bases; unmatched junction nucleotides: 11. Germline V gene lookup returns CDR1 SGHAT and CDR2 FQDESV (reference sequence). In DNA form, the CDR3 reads TGTGCCAGCAGCTTAGCATATTTTGTGACAGGGCACACAGATACGCAGTATTTT. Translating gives CASSLAYFVTGHTDTQYF.

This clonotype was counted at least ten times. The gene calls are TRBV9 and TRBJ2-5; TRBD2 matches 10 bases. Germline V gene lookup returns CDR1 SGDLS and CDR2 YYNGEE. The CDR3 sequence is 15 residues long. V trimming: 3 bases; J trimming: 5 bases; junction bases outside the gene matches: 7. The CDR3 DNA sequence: TGTGCCAGCAGCGAAATAGCGGGAGGCGGGGAGACCCAGTACTTC. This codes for CASSEIAGGGETQYF.

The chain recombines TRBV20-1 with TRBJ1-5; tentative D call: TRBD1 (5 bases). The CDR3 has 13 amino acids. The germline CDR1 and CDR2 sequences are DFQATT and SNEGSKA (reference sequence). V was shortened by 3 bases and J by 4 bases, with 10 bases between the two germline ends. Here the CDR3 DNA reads TGCAGTGCTAGTGGACAAACTAATCAGCCCCAGCATTTT. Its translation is CSASGQTNQPQHF.

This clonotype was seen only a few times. The CDR3 protein is CASSYPRTGIRRNTEAFF. In DNA form, the CDR3 reads TGTGCCAGCAGTTACCCTCGGACAGGGATTAGGCGGAACACTGAAGCTTTCTTT. The rearrangement links TRBV6-2 or TRBV6-3 to TRBJ1-1, with 8 bases lining up with TRBD1. The CDR3 runs to 18 residues. Germline values: CDR1 MNHEY, CDR2 SVGEGT. The V segment lost 2 bases and the J segment 1 base; nucleotides outside the gene matches: 12.

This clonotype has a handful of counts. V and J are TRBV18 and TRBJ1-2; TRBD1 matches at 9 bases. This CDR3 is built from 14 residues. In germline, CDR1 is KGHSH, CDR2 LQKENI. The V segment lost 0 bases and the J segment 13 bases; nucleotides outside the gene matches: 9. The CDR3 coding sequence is TGTGCCAGCTCACCACCAGACAGGGGGATTTACTTCACCTTC. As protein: CASSPPDRGIYFTF.

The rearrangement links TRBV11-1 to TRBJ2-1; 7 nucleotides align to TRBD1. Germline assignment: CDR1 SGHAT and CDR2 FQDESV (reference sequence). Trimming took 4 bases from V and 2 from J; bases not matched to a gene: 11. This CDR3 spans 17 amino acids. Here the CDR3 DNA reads TGTGCCAGCAGCTACACAGGGGCGCGCCGCCCCTACAATGAGCAGTTCTTC. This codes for CASSYTGARRPYNEQFF.

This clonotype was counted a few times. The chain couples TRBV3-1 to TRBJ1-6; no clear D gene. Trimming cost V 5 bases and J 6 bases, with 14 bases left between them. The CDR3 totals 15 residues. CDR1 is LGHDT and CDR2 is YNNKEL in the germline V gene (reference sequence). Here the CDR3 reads CASSTPRSSNSPLHF. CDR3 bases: TGTGCCAGCAGCACCCCCCGCAGCAGTAATTCACCCCTCCACTTT. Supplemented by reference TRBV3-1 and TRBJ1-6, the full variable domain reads DTAVSQTPKYLVTQMGNDKSIKCEQNLGHDTMYWYKQDSKKFLKIMFSYNNKELIINETVPNRFSPKSPDKAHLNLHINSLELGDSAVYFCASSTPRSSNSPLHFGNGTRLTVT.

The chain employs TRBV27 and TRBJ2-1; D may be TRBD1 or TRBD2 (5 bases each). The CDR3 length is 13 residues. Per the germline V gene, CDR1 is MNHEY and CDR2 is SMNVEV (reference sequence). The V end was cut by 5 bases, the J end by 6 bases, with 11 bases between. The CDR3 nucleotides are TGTGCCAGCAGTCTAGACGGGGCCAATGAGCAGTTCTTC. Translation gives CASSLDGANEQFF.

The CDR3 region is CASSRREGAWETQYF. DNA for the CDR3: TGTGCCAGCAGTCGCCGCGAAGGGGCATGGGAGACCCAGTACTTC. The chain combines TRBV27 with TRBJ2-5, with D perhaps matching TRBD1 (5 bases). Trimming stripped 5 bases from V and 5 bases from J, with 18 bases between. The CDR3 has 15 amino acids. Germline V lookup: CDR1 MNHEY, CDR2 SMNVEV (reference sequence).

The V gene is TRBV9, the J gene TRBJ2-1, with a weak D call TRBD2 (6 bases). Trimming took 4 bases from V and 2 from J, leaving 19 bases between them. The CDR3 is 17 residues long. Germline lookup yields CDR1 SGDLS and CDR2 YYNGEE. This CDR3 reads CASSTETRRAPYNEQFF. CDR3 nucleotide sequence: TGTGCCAGCAGCACAGAGACCCGGAGGGCGCCCTACAATGAGCAGTTCTTC.

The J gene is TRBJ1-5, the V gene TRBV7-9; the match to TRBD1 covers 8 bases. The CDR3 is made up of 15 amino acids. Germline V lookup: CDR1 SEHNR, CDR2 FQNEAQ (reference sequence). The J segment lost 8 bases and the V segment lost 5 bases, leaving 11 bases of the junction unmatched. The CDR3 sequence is CASSQGQGGHEPQHF. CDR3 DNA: TGTGCCAGCAGCCAAGGACAGGGAGGGCATGAGCCCCAGCATTTT.